This entry lists 26 T cell receptor beta chains sequenced from one sample in a study of blood T cell repertoires in COVID-19. Clones were sequenced by immunoSEQ multiplex PCR, and TCRdb holds only the in-frame ones, with some missing. The sample lists 650,000 to 800,000 clones; about nine tenths were seen once. Sequencing input: peripheral blood. The receptors were sampled from a woman aged 18-29 years with acute or convalescent COVID-19.

This clone occurred once. The chain uses TRBV5-1 and TRBJ2-5, with 7 bases lining up with TRBD2. V lost 0 bases to trimming and J lost 4 bases; unmatched junction nucleotides: 9. The CDR3 is 16 amino acids. Germline V CDR1 and CDR2: SGHRS, YFSETQ. The CDR3 here is CASSLGTRHPRETQYF. DNA of the CDR3: TGCGCCAGCAGCTTGGGGACTAGACACCCCAGAGAGACCCAGTACTTC.

The chain links TRBV11-2 to TRBJ1-2, with TRBD1 as a possible D gene (5 bases). Trimming took off 3 bases at V and 4 bases at J, with 12 bases between the two ends. Germline V gene sequence: CDR1 SGHAT, CDR2 FQNNGV. CDR3 length: 14 amino acids. CDR3 nucleotide sequence: TGTGCCAGCAGCTTGGTCACAGGTACCTATGGCTACACCTTC. Translating it yields CASSLVTGTYGYTF.

This chain joins TRBV4-1 and TRBJ2-1; TRBD1 aligns across 9 bases. V was pared by 1 base and J by 2 bases, with 6 bases of the junction left unmatched. CDR1 MGHRA and CDR2 YSYEKL come from the germline V gene. The CDR3 runs 17 residues. Here the CDR3 reads CASSQAPGTGTYNEQFF. DNA for the CDR3: TGCGCCAGCAGCCAAGCCCCCGGGACAGGGACCTACAATGAGCAGTTCTTC.

V is TRBV11-2 and J is TRBJ2-3; perhaps TRBD1 as D (5 bases). Germline CDR1 and CDR2: SGHAT and FQNNGV. Trimming stripped 6 bases from V and 3 bases from J, with 13 bases between. There are 14 residues in the CDR3. The CDR3 bases are TGTGCCAGCAGTGTCAACAGGTTAACAGATACGCAGTATTTT. Its protein product is CASSVNRLTDTQYF.

The chain uses TRBV19 and TRBJ2-3; D uncertain. Trimming stripped 9 bases from V and 0 bases from J, with 16 bases between. CDR1 is LNHDA and CDR2 is SQIVND in the germline V gene (reference sequence). The CDR3 totals 15 residues. The CDR3 coding sequence is TGTGCCAGCTCCCAGGTGGGCAGGAGCACAGATACGCAGTATTTT. It translates to CASSQVGRSTDTQYF.

This clone showed up just a few times. V gene TRBV10-1 combines with J gene TRBJ1-5; 8 nucleotides align to TRBD1. The V and J ends lost 9 bases and 7 bases, in that order; junction bases with no gene match: 8. CDR3 length: 13 amino acids. From germline, CDR1 is WNHNN and CDR2 SYGVQD (reference sequence). CDR3 region: CARWRQGIQPQHF. CDR3 in DNA: TGCGCCAGATGGAGACAGGGGATACAGCCCCAGCATTTT.

The V and J genes are TRBV24-1 and TRBJ2-1; 7 nucleotides agree with TRBD1. CDR1 KGHDR and CDR2 SFDVKD come from the germline V gene. The CDR3 totals 15 residues. Losses at the gene ends were 3 bases for V and 8 bases for J; bases not matched to a gene: 9. This CDR3 is CATSDLRQGEDEQFF. The CDR3 nucleotides are TGTGCCACCAGTGATCTTCGACAGGGTGAAGATGAGCAGTTCTTC.

This clone turned up a few times. CDR3 region: CASTPFLSPGGYTF. Here the CDR3 DNA reads TGTGCCAGCACCCCGTTCCTCTCCCCGGGGGGCTACACCTTC. V and J are TRBV6-5 and TRBJ1-2; no clear D. With 7 bases removed from V and 8 bases from J, the gap between germline ends came to 20 bases. Germline V gene lookup returns CDR1 MNHEY and CDR2 SVGAGI. This CDR3 is built from 14 residues.

The rearrangement links TRBV9 to TRBJ1-1; D ambiguous. Germline CDR1 is SGDLS and CDR2 is YYNGEE. The CDR3 is 15 amino acids. V gave up 4 bases and J gave up 2 bases, with 15 bases separating them. CDR3 region: CASSPPGGGNTEAFF. The CDR3 bases are TGTGCCAGCAGCCCTCCGGGTGGAGGTAACACTGAAGCTTTCTTT.

The CDR3 region has the DNA TGTGCCAGCAGTTACGACGGGGTCGCGAACACTGAAGCTTTCTTT. This gives the protein CASSYDGVANTEAFF. The chain is built from TRBV6-5 and TRBJ1-1, with no clear D. V lost 2 bases and J 1 base, leaving 11 bases between the germline ends. The CDR3 length is 15 residues. Germline V gene sequence: CDR1 MNHEY, CDR2 SVGAGI.

This clone was counted only a few times. The rearrangement joins TRBV7-9 to TRBJ2-7, with 9 positions matching TRBD1. Trimming cost V 4 bases and J 3 bases; bases outside gene matches: 13. The germline V gene has CDR1 SEHNR and CDR2 FQNEAQ (reference sequence). The CDR3 consists of 17 residues. The CDR3 spells CASSSGRVGTGFYEQYF. The CDR3 DNA follows: TGTGCCAGCAGCTCCGGACGAGTCGGGACAGGGTTCTACGAGCAGTACTTC.

The rearrangement links TRBV6-2 or TRBV6-3 to TRBJ1-5, with 8 bases fitting TRBD1. V shed 6 bases, J shed 7 bases, and the junction held 8 bases outside the gene matches. Germline V gene sequence: CDR1 MNHEY, CDR2 SVGEGT. CDR3 size: 14 residues. Here the CDR3 DNA reads TGTGCCAGCAGCTCGACAGGGGTGGTCCAGCCCCAGCATTTT. Translation: CASSSTGVVQPQHF.

V usage is TRBV18 and J usage is TRBJ2-3; 9 bases map to TRBD1. Germline loops: CDR1 KGHSH, CDR2 LQKENI. V lost 4 bases to trimming and J lost 2 bases; unmatched junction nucleotides: 4. The CDR3 runs to 15 residues. The CDR3 sequence: CASSLGTGTTDTQYF. The DNA for the CDR3 is TGTGCCAGCTCACTCGGGACAGGGACCACAGATACGCAGTATTTT.

This clone was picked up one time. V is TRBV3-1 (or the pseudogene TRBV3-2) and J is TRBJ2-4, with a possible D match to TRBD2 (5 bases). The CDR3 is 13 amino acids. The germline CDR1 and CDR2 sequences are LGHDT and YNNKEL (reference sequence). V was cut by 1 base and J by 6 bases, with 7 bases left in between. Here the CDR3 reads CASSQGSGNIQYF. In nucleotides, the CDR3 is TGTGCCAGCAGCCAAGGGAGCGGAAACATTCAGTACTTC.

The DNA of the CDR3 is TGCGCCAGCAGCTTGTACCCTTCGGAGGGAAACTATGGCTACACCTTC. Protein: CASSLYPSEGNYGYTF. The chain links TRBV5-1 to TRBJ1-2, with D hard to call. V dropped 1 base and J dropped 2 bases, with 15 bases sitting between them. CDR1 and CDR2 from the germline V gene are SGHRS and YFSETQ. CDR3 length: 16 amino acids.

The V call is TRBV7-9, the J call TRBJ2-1; perhaps TRBD2 as D (5 bases). Deletions cut 8 bases from V and 0 bases from J, with 11 bases between. This CDR3 contains 14 residues. Germline V lookup: CDR1 SEHNR, CDR2 FQNEAQ (reference sequence). The chain's CDR3 is CASVGLVSYNEQFF. CDR3 DNA sequence: TGTGCCAGCGTCGGACTCGTCTCCTACAATGAGCAGTTCTTC.

This sequence joins TRBV7-9 and TRBJ1-3, with D perhaps matching TRBD1 (6 bases). This CDR3 region has 16 residues. V was shortened by 5 bases and J by 0 bases, with 14 bases between the two germline ends. Germline assignment: CDR1 SEHNR and CDR2 FQNEAQ (reference sequence). The CDR3 is CASSARQENSGNTIYF. CDR3 bases: TGTGCCAGCAGCGCCAGACAGGAGAACTCTGGAAACACCATATATTTT.

V is TRBV7-2 and J is TRBJ2-7; D is uncertain. The ends were cut back, 1 base at V and 0 bases at J, with 10 bases in the middle. Germline loops: CDR1 SGHTA, CDR2 FQGNSA. The CDR3 loop spans 15 amino acids. The CDR3 DNA reads TGTGCCAGCAGCTTAGGTTTCAGCGACTCCTACGAGCAGTACTTC. Its translation is CASSLGFSDSYEQYF.

This clone was found once. The chain uses TRBV28 and TRBJ1-2; 8 positions match TRBD1. The V and J ends lost 10 bases and 4 bases, in that order; junction bases with no gene match: 14. Germline V gives CDR1 MDHEN, CDR2 SYDVKM. The CDR3 runs 15 residues. The CDR3 DNA is TGTGCCACGGACAGGGACCCGGGGGGAGGCTATGGCTACACCTTC. Translated, it gives CATDRDPGGGYGYTF.

The chain links TRBV15 to TRBJ2-1, with 9 bases fitting TRBD2. V lost 3 bases and J lost 12; bases outside the gene matches: 9. In germline, CDR1 is LNHNV, CDR2 YYDKDF (reference sequence). The CDR3 runs to 14 residues. In DNA, the CDR3 is TGTGCCACCAGCAGGGGTCCGGGACTAGCAGGGCAGTTCTTC. This translates into CATSRGPGLAGQFF.

The chain links TRBV5-6 to TRBJ1-5, with 10 nucleotides matching TRBD1. The V gene's germline CDR1 is SGHDT and CDR2 YYEEEE. The CDR3 is 14 residues long. With 0 bases clipped from V and 8 bases from J, the junction kept 2 bases outside the gene matches. This chain's CDR3 is CASSLGTGGKPQHF. The CDR3, as DNA: TGTGCCAGCAGCTTGGGGACAGGGGGTAAGCCCCAGCATTTT.

A single count supports this clone. The chain joins TRBV24-1 to TRBJ2-3, with 9 bases identical to TRBD2. CDR3 length: 20 residues. Germline CDR1 reads KGHDR; CDR2 reads SFDVKD. V was clipped by 2 bases and J by 2 bases; unmatched bases: 16. CDR3 amino acids: CATSDWAGGVWLRNTDTQYF. The CDR3 nucleotides read TGTGCCACCAGTGATTGGGCGGGGGGGGTCTGGTTGAGGAACACAGATACGCAGTATTTT.

The chain is built from TRBV4-2 and TRBJ1-2; 8 nucleotides match TRBD1. This CDR3 comprises 16 residues. V shed 3 bases, J shed 8 bases, and the junction held 14 bases outside the gene matches. Germline V lookup: CDR1 LGHNA, CDR2 YNFKEQ. In DNA form, the CDR3 reads TGTGCCAGCAGCCACCCCAAGGTACCGGGACAGGAGGGCTACACCTTC. It is translated as CASSHPKVPGQEGYTF.

This clone has only a few counts. The rearrangement uses TRBV9 and TRBJ1-2, with D possibly being TRBD1 (6 bases). This CDR3 comprises 15 residues. Looked up from germline, CDR1 is SGDLS and CDR2 is YYNGEE. V shed 5 bases and J shed 7 bases, with 21 bases lying between them. The CDR3 is CASRSITGITRGYTF. CDR3 DNA: TGTGCCAGCAGATCGATTACAGGGATCACTCGTGGCTACACCTTC.

The chain is built from TRBV6-2 or TRBV6-3 and TRBJ1-2; maybe TRBD1 (5 bases). The V gene lost 7 bases and the J gene lost 6 bases, with 21 bases spanning the gap. Per germline, CDR1 MNHEY and CDR2 SVGEGT. This CDR3 spans 15 amino acids. The CDR3 bases are TGTGCCAGCACCCCATTAGGGGAGGGAGTACATGGCTACACCTTC. It codes for CASTPLGEGVHGYTF.

DNA of the CDR3: TGTGCCAGCAGTTGGACAGGGGTTGGGGTTTCACCCCTCCACTTT. It yields the protein CASSWTGVGVSPLHF. The V gene is TRBV28, the J gene TRBJ1-6; 9 bases line up with TRBD1. Germline CDR1 reads MDHEN; CDR2 reads SYDVKM. The CDR3 totals 15 residues. V gave up 4 bases and J gave up 9 bases; unmatched junction bases: 7.